The next 23 T cell receptor beta chains were all read from a single sample in a study of cytomegalovirus exposure and HLA in healthy donors (dated by TCRdb to 2016 to 2017). The library was made by the immunoSEQ multiplex PCR assay. For the multiplex PCR, a mixture combining 60 forward primers for TCR Vbeta segments and 13 reverse primers for TCR Jbeta segments was used. TCRdb stores this immuneACCESS table with in-frame sequences only. Part of the clones is absent; in the studies checked, under half of the shortfall reflects unresolved V genes, and no reason is known for the rest. In all, the sample holds about 200,000 clones, and roughly 68% of those were seen once. 2.6% of the sample lies in the top ten. The sequencing input was PBMCs. The origin of the receptors is a man aged 40-49 years in good health and CMV-seropositive.

The sample holds a few counts of this clone. The genes are TRBV6-6 and TRBJ2-1; D not certain. V dropped 6 bases and J dropped 8 bases, with 5 bases sitting between them. This CDR3 comprises 10 residues. The V gene's germline CDR1 is MNHNY and CDR2 SVGAGI (reference sequence). Here the CDR3 DNA reads TGTGCCAGCAGGGGCCATGAGCAGTTCTTC. Translation gives CASRGHEQFF.

The rearrangement uses TRBV6-5 and TRBJ1-2; 7 bases align to TRBD1. The ends lost 0 bases at V and 13 bases at J; junction bases unmatched: 17. Germline CDR1 MNHEY, CDR2 SVGAGI. The CDR3 is 16 residues long. The CDR3 here is CASSYSGDSGGLNLTF. CDR3 sequence (DNA): TGTGCCAGCAGTTACTCCGGGGACAGCGGAGGTCTAAACCTCACCTTC.

There are a few counts of this clone. In DNA form, the CDR3 reads TGTGCCACCATGGACAGGGGGCGTGCTGGGGCCAACGTCCTGACTTTC. It yields the protein CATMDRGRAGANVLTF. This chain uses TRBV19 with TRBJ2-6; 11 bases are shared with TRBD1. The germline CDR1 and CDR2 sequences are LNHDA and SQIVND (reference sequence). V gave up 10 bases and J gave up 2 bases; unmatched junction bases: 7. The CDR3 consists of 16 residues.

The chain is built from TRBV19 and TRBJ1-1; D ambiguous. CDR3 size: 13 residues. CDR1 and CDR2 (germline): LNHDA, SQIVND (reference sequence). Trimming took 5 bases from V and 6 from J, leaving 13 bases between them. CDR3 residues: CASSSRGGAEAFF. Written as DNA, the CDR3 is TGTGCCAGTAGTTCCCGGGGTGGGGCTGAAGCTTTCTTT.

This sequence joins TRBV28 and TRBJ2-7; 9 positions match TRBD1. CDR3 length equals 14 residues. J lost 5 bases, V lost 7 bases, and 9 bases had no gene match. Germline assignment: CDR1 MDHEN and CDR2 SYDVKM. Written as DNA, the CDR3 is TGTGCCAGCACCCCACAGGGGGCGAGGAACGAGCAGTACTTC. Amino acid sequence: CASTPQGARNEQYF.

The genes are TRBV9 and TRBJ2-3, with D possibly TRBD2 on 7 matching bases. There are 16 residues in the CDR3. CDR1 is SGDLS, CDR2 YYNGEE, per germline. The ends were cut back, 2 bases at V and 2 bases at J, with 15 bases in the middle. DNA for the CDR3: TGTGCCAGCAGCGTGGGACGGGGGGCGCTCACAGATACGCAGTATTTT. Protein: CASSVGRGALTDTQYF.

The chain couples TRBV15 to TRBJ2-7; TRBD2 aligns across 11 bases. Germline V gene sequence: CDR1 LNHNV, CDR2 YYDKDF (reference sequence). The CDR3 covers 18 residues. V lost 4 bases to trimming and J lost 6 bases; unmatched junction nucleotides: 17. CDR3 nucleotides: TGTGCCACCAGCAAGAAGATCACGGGGCTAGCGGGGGGTGGCGAGCAGTACTTC. This codes for CATSKKITGLAGGGEQYF.

The J gene is TRBJ1-2, the V gene TRBV4-1; unclear D gene. Trimming cost V 0 bases and J 0 bases, with 8 bases left between them. The CDR3 has 15 residues. Germline assignment: CDR1 MGHRA and CDR2 YSYEKL. This CDR3 is CASSQEGSPNYGYTF. CDR3 DNA sequence: TGCGCCAGCAGCCAAGAGGGCAGCCCTAACTATGGCTACACCTTC.

The chain links TRBV21-1 to TRBJ1-2; TRBD1 was called by the table and not checked on the DNA. TRBV21-1 is flagged as a pseudogene. There are 14 residues in the CDR3. As DNA, the CDR3 is TGTGCCAGCATCATGACAGGGGTTTACTATGGCTACACCTTC. It specifies CASIMTGVYYGYTF.

The chain has TRBV7-9 and TRBJ2-4, with D maybe TRBD1 (5 bases). The germline V and J ends were trimmed by 6 bases and 4 bases, with 16 bases remaining between them. Germline CDR1 and CDR2: SEHNR and FQNEAQ (reference sequence). The CDR3 covers 15 residues. The CDR3 sequence is CASSRQPPDKNIQYF. The CDR3 DNA follows: TGTGCCAGCAGTCGACAGCCTCCGGATAAAAACATTCAGTACTTC.

In DNA form, the CDR3 reads TGTGCCAGCAGACACCCCGGGTTGTCCCCGCACTACAATGAGCAGTTCTTC. Amino acids: CASRHPGLSPHYNEQFF. The chain employs TRBV13 and TRBJ2-1; D is uncertain. The V gene's germline CDR1 is PRHDT and CDR2 FYEKMQ (reference sequence). V was pared by 6 bases and J by 3 bases, with 21 bases between. CDR3 length: 17 residues.

V gene TRBV4-1 combines with J gene TRBJ1-5; no clear D gene. The germline gives CDR1 MGHRA, CDR2 YSYEKL. The length of the CDR3 is 14 residues. V was clipped by 1 base and J by 4 bases, with 8 bases between them. The CDR3: CASSQVAENQPQHF. The DNA for the CDR3 is TGCGCCAGCAGCCAAGTTGCCGAGAATCAGCCCCAGCATTTT.

The chain couples TRBV5-1 to TRBJ1-4; D is possibly TRBD1 (5 bases). V was pared by 1 base and J by 8 bases, with 18 bases between. The germline gives CDR1 SGHRS, CDR2 YFSETQ. The CDR3 covers 16 residues. The CDR3 DNA reads TGCGCCAGCAGCTTGTACTCCAGGGAGGCAAAAGAAAAACTGTTTTTT. Translated, it gives CASSLYSREAKEKLFF.

The chain carries TRBV19 and TRBJ2-2, with 9 bases identical to TRBD1. CDR3 size: 16 residues. Germline values: CDR1 LNHDA, CDR2 SQIVND (reference sequence). With V trimmed by 3 bases and J by 3 bases, 5 bases remained unmatched. In nucleotides, the CDR3 is TGTGCCAGTAGTATCACCGGGACAGGGCACACCGGGGAGCTGTTTTTT. Translation: CASSITGTGHTGELFF.

The chain couples TRBV6-5 to TRBJ1-5; no clear D gene. This CDR3 is built from 15 residues. Germline V gives CDR1 MNHEY, CDR2 SVGAGI. V was pared by 2 bases and J by 0 bases, with 8 bases between. The CDR3 nucleotides read TGTGCCAGCAGTTACAGCGTACTTAGCAATCAGCCCCAGCATTTT. Amino acid sequence: CASSYSVLSNQPQHF.

This chain connects TRBV5-6 to TRBJ2-5; perhaps TRBD2 as D (6 bases). There are 14 residues in the CDR3. Germline V gene sequence: CDR1 SGHDT, CDR2 YYEEEE. Trimming took 2 bases from V and 5 from J, leaving 13 bases between them. CDR3 protein: CASSFGTGGETQYF. The DNA of the CDR3 is TGTGCCAGCAGCTTTGGGACCGGAGGGGAGACCCAGTACTTC.

V is TRBV15 and J is TRBJ1-2; D ambiguous. The CDR3 consists of 14 residues. Between the trimmed V and J ends, which lost 5 bases and 4 bases, there was a span of 14 bases. The V gene's germline CDR1 is LNHNV and CDR2 YYDKDF (reference sequence). The CDR3: CATSLLEPAYGYTF. CDR3 bases: TGTGCCACCAGCCTCCTTGAGCCCGCCTATGGCTACACCTTC.

The chain employs TRBV5-1 and TRBJ1-4, with 8 bases matching TRBD1. V shed 7 bases, J shed 4 bases, and the junction held 3 bases outside the gene matches. Looked up from germline, CDR1 is SGHRS and CDR2 is YFSETQ. This CDR3 is built from 13 residues. The CDR3 reads CASGTGLNEKLFF. The DNA of the CDR3 is TGCGCCAGCGGGACAGGTCTTAATGAAAAACTGTTTTTT.

The chain couples TRBV5-1 to TRBJ1-5; D is undetermined. This CDR3 is 15 amino acids long. CDR1 SGHRS and CDR2 YFSETQ come from the germline V gene. V was pared by 0 bases and J by 3 bases, with 10 bases between. The CDR3: CASSLADFNNQPQHF. Written as DNA, the CDR3 is TGCGCCAGCAGCTTGGCAGACTTTAACAATCAGCCCCAGCATTTT.

The table lists this clone with a count of one. The chain has TRBV4-3 and TRBJ1-2; TRBD1 is a possible D gene (5 bases). V lost 3 bases and J 5 bases, leaving 19 bases between the germline ends. Germline V gene lookup returns CDR1 LGHNA and CDR2 YSLEER. CDR3 size: 16 residues. CDR3 sequence: CASSQGGTSGRYGYTF. DNA of the CDR3: TGCGCCAGCAGCCAGGGAGGGACCTCCGGTAGATATGGCTACACCTTC.

The chain combines TRBV19 with TRBJ1-2, with D possibly TRBD1 on 6 matching bases. CDR1 and CDR2 (germline): LNHDA, SQIVND (reference sequence). Trimming took 4 bases from V and 4 from J, leaving 16 bases between them. The CDR3 length is 15 residues. CDR3 in DNA: TGTGCCAGTAGTAGACACAGGGACGGCGCCTATGGCTACACCTTC. It yields the protein CASSRHRDGAYGYTF. Filled out from reference TRBV19 and TRBJ1-2, the complete variable domain reads DGGITQSPKYLFRKEGQNVTLSCEQNLNHDAMYWYRQDPGQGLRLIYYSQIVNDFQKGDIAEGYSVSREKKESFPLTVTSAQKNPTAFYLCASSRHRDGAYGYTFGSGTRLTVV.

There are a few counts of this clone. The chain has TRBV12-5 and TRBJ2-1; the D is unclear. The germline CDR1 and CDR2 sequences are LGHNT and FRNRAP. CDR3 length equals 14 residues. Trimming stripped 5 bases from V and 8 bases from J, with 16 bases between. Here the CDR3 DNA reads TGTGCTAGTGGTCCCAGGCAAGCATTCTATGAGCAGTTCTTC. Protein product: CASGPRQAFYEQFF. Looking up the rest from reference TRBV12-5 and TRBJ2-1 gives the full variable domain: DARVTQTPRHKVTEMGQEVTMRCQPILGHNTVFWYRQTMMQGLELLAYFRNRAPLDDSGMPKDRFSAEMPDATLATLKIQPSEPRDSAVYFCASGPRQAFYEQFFGPGTRLTVL.

The J gene is TRBJ2-1, the V gene TRBV6-4; possibly TRBD2 for D (5 bases). V gave up 5 bases and J gave up 4 bases, with 9 bases separating them. The CDR3 contains 13 residues. In germline, CDR1 is MRHNA, CDR2 SNTAGT. CDR3 sequence reads: CASSSGPYNEQFF. The CDR3 DNA reads TGTGCCAGCAGTAGCGGCCCGTACAATGAGCAGTTCTTC.